This passage covers 26 T cell receptor beta chains from one sample sequenced in a study of cytomegalovirus exposure and HLA in healthy donors. The assay was immunoSEQ multiplex PCR, and TCRdb's table has in-frame clones only and misses some. The top ten clones hold around 24% of a sample with some 140,000 clones, 75% to 90% of them seen once. Sequencing input: PBMCs. These receptors all stem from a man between 18 and 35 years old in good health and CMV-seropositive.

CDR3 amino acids: CASSSLQGENTEAFF. In DNA, the CDR3 is TGTGCCAGCTCGTCATTACAGGGGGAGAACACTGAAGCTTTCTTT. The V call is TRBV18, the J call TRBJ1-1; 8 nucleotides line up with TRBD1. Germline CDR1 is KGHSH and CDR2 is LQKENI. The V and J ends lost 6 bases and 1 base, in that order; junction bases with no gene match: 7. The CDR3 is made up of 15 amino acids. The whole variable domain, filled in from reference TRBV18 and TRBJ1-1, reads NAGVMQNPRHLVRRRGQEARLRCSPMKGHSHVYWYRQLPEEGLKFMVYLQKENIIDESGMPKERFSAEFPKEGPSILRIQQVVRGDSAAYFCASSSLQGENTEAFFGQGTRLTVV.

This clone was detected once. This chain uses TRBV4-1 with TRBJ2-7; 12 nucleotides align to TRBD2. This CDR3 spans 15 amino acids. V shed 5 bases and J 2 bases; nucleotides not matched to a gene: 4. Germline V CDR1 and CDR2: MGHRA, YSYEKL. The CDR3 DNA follows: TGCGCCAGCAGCGTCGGACTAGCGGGGACCTACGAGCAGTACTTC. As protein: CASSVGLAGTYEQYF.

The rearrangement links TRBV7-9 to TRBJ1-3; no clear D gene. This CDR3 region has 15 residues. Trimming stripped 0 bases from V and 0 bases from J, with 6 bases between. Germline V gives CDR1 SEHNR, CDR2 FQNEAQ (reference sequence). This CDR3 reads CASSLAGSSGNTIYF. In DNA form, the CDR3 reads TGTGCCAGCAGCTTAGCGGGGAGCTCTGGAAACACCATATATTTT. Filled out from reference TRBV7-9 and TRBJ1-3, the complete variable domain reads DTGVSQNPRHKITKRGQNVTFRCDPISEHNRLYWYRQTLGQGPEFLTYFQNEAQLEKSRLLSDRFSAERPKGSFSTLEIQRTEQGDSAMYLCASSLAGSSGNTIYFGEGSWLTVV.

The chain links TRBV7-8 to TRBJ2-7; TRBD1 might be the D (6 bases). Germline V gene sequence: CDR1 SGHVS, CDR2 FQNEAQ. Trimming took off 0 bases at V and 7 bases at J, with 13 bases between the two ends. CDR3 length: 14 residues. The CDR3 sequence: CASSLAGAPWEQYF. The CDR3 coding sequence is TGTGCCAGCAGCTTAGCGGGGGCACCTTGGGAGCAGTACTTC.

V is TRBV7-9 and J is TRBJ2-7; TRBD2 matches at 10 bases. The germline CDR1 and CDR2 sequences are SEHNR and FQNEAQ (reference sequence). This CDR3 contains 14 residues. The junction had 6 bases not matched to a gene; V was cut back by 8 bases and J by 2 bases. CDR3 DNA sequence: TGTGCCAGCTCTCGACTAGCGGGCCCCTACGAGCAGTACTTC. Translating it yields CASSRLAGPYEQYF.

The rearrangement links TRBV7-2 to TRBJ2-5; 11 nucleotides match TRBD2. Per the germline V gene, CDR1 is SGHTA and CDR2 is FQGNSA. V lost 5 bases, J lost 5 bases, and 10 bases stayed unmatched. The length of the CDR3 is 16 residues. The CDR3 DNA is TGTGCCAGCAGCCAGGGACTAGCGGAATGGGGGGAGACCCAGTACTTC. Amino acid sequence: CASSQGLAEWGETQYF.

The gene calls are TRBV7-9 and TRBJ1-5; unclear D gene. The CDR3 has 13 residues. V gave up 7 bases and J gave up 6 bases, with 13 bases separating them. Per germline, CDR1 SEHNR and CDR2 FQNEAQ (reference sequence). The CDR3 nucleotides read TGTGCCAGCACCCTTGGGAGTCGTCAGCCCCAGCATTTT. It translates to CASTLGSRQPQHF.

V usage is TRBV7-2 and J usage is TRBJ2-5, with 10 nucleotides matching TRBD2. Trimming cost V 1 base and J 1 base; bases outside gene matches: 3. Germline CDR1 and CDR2: SGHTA and FQGNSA. CDR3 size: 16 residues. CDR3 protein: CASSLGASGGQETQYF. For the CDR3, the DNA is TGTGCCAGCAGCTTAGGGGCTAGCGGGGGCCAAGAGACCCAGTACTTC.

The sample holds a few counts of this clone. The rearrangement uses TRBV10-2 and TRBJ2-7; no reliable D call. The germline gives CDR1 WSHSY, CDR2 SAAADI. Trimming stripped 7 bases from V and 0 bases from J, with 10 bases between. The CDR3 length is 13 residues. The CDR3 loop reads CASTPHSSYEQYF. In DNA, the CDR3 is TGCGCCAGCACCCCCCATTCCTCCTACGAGCAGTACTTC.

This clone was seen more than once but under ten times. The J gene is TRBJ2-3, the V gene TRBV6-6, with 7 nucleotides matching TRBD2. Germline assignment: CDR1 MNHNY and CDR2 SVGAGI (reference sequence). Trimming at V came to 6 bases and at J to 4 bases, leaving 4 bases not matched to a gene. CDR3 length equals 13 residues. The CDR3 reads CASRVGGADTQYF. The CDR3 nucleotides are TGTGCCAGCAGGGTGGGGGGGGCAGATACGCAGTATTTT.

This chain joins TRBV15 and TRBJ2-3, with TRBD2 matching over 10 bases. Germline trimming cut 5 bases from V and 1 base from J; bases unmatched to any gene: 3. This CDR3 is 15 amino acids long. Per the germline V gene, CDR1 is LNHNV and CDR2 is YYDKDF (reference sequence). CDR3 loop: CATSRGLAGTDTQYF. CDR3 bases: TGTGCCACCAGCCGTGGACTAGCGGGCACAGATACGCAGTATTTT. Complete variable domain (other parts from reference TRBV15 and TRBJ2-3): DAMVIQNPRYQVTQFGKPVTLSCSQTLNHNVMYWYQQKSSQAPKLLFHYYDKDFNNEADTPDNFQSRRPNTSFCFLDIRSPGLGDTAMYLCATSRGLAGTDTQYFGPGTRLTVL.

V is TRBV30 and J is TRBJ2-3; possible D gene TRBD1, 5 bases. This CDR3 region has 13 residues. From germline, CDR1 is GTSNPN and CDR2 SVGIG (reference sequence). The V gene lost 4 bases and the J gene lost 2 bases, with 10 bases spanning the gap. CDR3 bases: TGTGCCTGGACCTGGACAATCACAGATACGCAGTATTTT. Its protein product is CAWTWTITDTQYF.

The rearrangement joins TRBV5-4 to TRBJ2-7; 7 bases agree with TRBD1. V trimming: 0 bases; J trimming: 0 bases; junction bases outside the gene matches: 12. There are 18 residues in the CDR3. Germline V gives CDR1 SGHNT, CDR2 YYREEE (reference sequence). DNA of the CDR3: TGTGCCAGCAGCTTGGGTAACCCCCCGGACAGGCGCTCCTACGAGCAGTACTTC. This sequence encodes CASSLGNPPDRRSYEQYF.

J is TRBJ1-2 and V is TRBV28, with a possible D match to TRBD1 (5 bases). From germline, CDR1 is MDHEN and CDR2 SYDVKM. Trimming left V 2 bases short and J 5 bases short, with 9 bases between. CDR3 length: 13 residues. CDR3: CASSLPQGYGYTF. The CDR3 DNA reads TGTGCCAGCAGTTTACCCCAGGGTTATGGCTACACCTTC.

The chain carries TRBV9 and TRBJ1-2, with 7 bases matching TRBD1. Trimming at V came to 3 bases and at J to 0 bases, leaving 8 bases not matched to a gene. This CDR3 comprises 16 residues. CDR1 is SGDLS, CDR2 YYNGEE, per germline. In nucleotides, the CDR3 is TGTGCCAGCAGCGGAGCCGGGACAGATGCTAACTATGGCTACACCTTC. Its protein is CASSGAGTDANYGYTF.

This sequence joins TRBV5-1 and TRBJ1-1; 7 nucleotides line up with TRBD1. The CDR3 covers 16 residues. Unmatched junction bases numbered 8, after V lost 3 bases and J lost 0 bases. The germline CDR1 and CDR2 sequences are SGHRS and YFSETQ. The CDR3 region is CASSWASGTVNTEAFF. In DNA form, the CDR3 reads TGCGCCAGCAGCTGGGCCTCCGGGACAGTGAACACTGAAGCTTTCTTT.

The chain recombines TRBV7-2 with TRBJ1-5; the D gene is possibly TRBD1 (5 bases). V was clipped by 5 bases and J by 4 bases, with 15 bases between them. Germline lookup yields CDR1 SGHTA and CDR2 FQGNSA. The CDR3 runs 15 residues. CDR3 nucleotides: TGTGCCAGCAGCCTTACACTGGACACAAATCAGCCCCAGCATTTT. Translating it yields CASSLTLDTNQPQHF.

The chain employs TRBV2 and TRBJ2-1; 10 nucleotides line up with TRBD2. Looked up from germline, CDR1 is SNHLY and CDR2 is FYNNEI. V was pared by 7 bases and J by 8 bases, with 8 bases of the junction left unmatched. The length of the CDR3 is 14 residues. CDR3 protein: CASKVSGRDDEQFF. The CDR3 region has the DNA TGTGCCAGCAAGGTCAGCGGGAGGGACGATGAGCAGTTCTTC.

The table lists this clone with a few counts. This rearrangement joins TRBV29-1 to TRBJ1-2, with 8 nucleotides matching TRBD1. Trimming cost V 3 bases and J 2 bases; bases outside gene matches: 2. CDR1 is SQVTM, CDR2 ANQGSEA, per germline. The CDR3 runs 13 residues. CDR3 nucleotides: TGCAGCGTTGATAGGACAGGGAACTATGGCTACACCTTC. Encoded protein: CSVDRTGNYGYTF. The full variable domain, its missing parts supplied by reference TRBV29-1 and TRBJ1-2, is SAVISQKPSRDICQRGTSLTIQCQVDSQVTMMFWYRQQPGQSLTLIATANQGSEATYESGFVIDKFPISRPNLTFSTLTVSNMSPEDSSIYLCSVDRTGNYGYTFGSGTRLTVV.

The chain is built from TRBV6-5 and TRBJ2-1, with 7 bases that match TRBD2. Germline trimming cut 6 bases from V and 7 bases from J; bases unmatched to any gene: 12. Germline CDR1 and CDR2: MNHEY and SVGAGI. This CDR3 is 15 amino acids long. The CDR3 DNA reads as TGTGCCAGCAGACCCAGCGGGAAGGCTAGGAATGAGCAGTTCTTC. The encoded protein is CASRPSGKARNEQFF.

The V call is TRBV9, the J call TRBJ2-3, with 8 bases fitting TRBD2. CDR3 size: 16 residues. V dropped 2 bases and J dropped 1; count of bases not matched to a gene: 6. Per germline, CDR1 SGDLS and CDR2 YYNGEE. This CDR3 is CASSVPRGGGTDTQYF. In nucleotides, the CDR3 is TGTGCCAGCAGCGTTCCACGGGGGGGCGGCACAGATACGCAGTATTTT.

In this sample, this clone turned up once. The chain uses TRBV4-3 and TRBJ1-2, with TRBD1 matching 7 bases. CDR3 length: 18 amino acids. CDR1 is LGHNA and CDR2 is YSLEER in the germline V gene. The J segment lost 6 bases and the V segment lost 0 bases, leaving 16 bases of the junction unmatched. The CDR3 region has the DNA TGCGCCAGCAGCCAAGATTTAGTGGGGGCAGGGGGGTCTGATGGCTACACCTTC. Encoded protein: CASSQDLVGAGGSDGYTF.

A few counts support this clone. The chain carries TRBV6-6 and TRBJ1-2; TRBD1 might be the D (5 bases). The CDR3 spans 12 residues. V shed 5 bases and J shed 8 bases, with 12 bases lying between them. CDR1 is MNHNY, CDR2 SVGAGI, per germline (reference sequence). The CDR3: CASSVGDLGYTF. The DNA for the CDR3 is TGTGCCAGCAGTGTAGGGGACTTAGGCTACACCTTC.

V and J are TRBV12-5 and TRBJ1-2, with D unresolved. Germline CDR1 and CDR2: LGHNT and FRNRAP. V lost 2 bases and J 8 bases, leaving 9 bases between the germline ends. This CDR3 has 12 amino acids. The CDR3 coding sequence is TGTGCTAGTGGTTTGATGGAGAGCGGCTACACCTTC. Residues: CASGLMESGYTF.

The chain joins TRBV19 to TRBJ1-5, with 9 nucleotides matching TRBD1. V was clipped by 5 bases and J by 5 bases; unmatched bases: 10. CDR3 size: 16 residues. CDR1 is LNHDA and CDR2 is SQIVND in the germline V gene (reference sequence). The CDR3 coding sequence is TGTGCCAGTAGTGGGATCCGGGACAGGGTGCATCAGCCCCAGCATTTT. Translating it yields CASSGIRDRVHQPQHF.

V usage is TRBV20-1 and J usage is TRBJ2-7; 7 nucleotides align to TRBD2. Per the germline V gene, CDR1 is DFQATT and CDR2 is SNEGSKA (reference sequence). This CDR3 comprises 10 residues. V dropped 6 bases and J dropped 7; count of bases not matched to a gene: 3. CDR3 coding DNA: TGCAGTGCCGGGAGGCTAGAGCAGTACTTC. It yields the protein CSAGRLEQYF.